What follows are 5 T cell receptor beta chains derived from one specimen sequenced in a study of T cell clones after liver transplantation. Measured with immunoSEQ multiplex PCR; TCRdb has only the in-frame clones, and not every one. This table holds tens of thousands of clones, approximately 87% found once. The sample consisted of CD4+ T cells from blood, taken at the 22-month timepoint. The receptors come from a human patient who received a liver transplant. Some T cells may be provided by the graft donor.

This chain connects TRBV9 to TRBJ2-3, with a weak D call TRBD1 (5 bases). The CDR3 is 16 amino acids. V lost 2 bases, J lost 0 bases, and 13 bases lay in between. The germline gives CDR1 SGDLS, CDR2 YYNGEE. The CDR3 region is CASSVDRPSSTDTQYF. CDR3 bases: TGTGCCAGCAGCGTCGACAGACCTTCTAGCACAGATACGCAGTATTTT.

This clone has just a few counts. The CDR3 bases are TGCGCCAGCACCCCAACAGGGACTTCTAATTCACCCCTCCACTTT. Translation: CASTPTGTSNSPLHF. The chain carries TRBV5-1 and TRBJ1-6; possibly TRBD1 for D (6 bases). Trimming removed 6 bases from V and 6 bases from J, with 16 bases in between. The CDR3 sequence is 15 residues long. Germline loops: CDR1 SGHRS, CDR2 YFSETQ.

This clone was counted between two and nine times. This chain joins TRBV6-6 and TRBJ2-3; 7 nucleotides align to TRBD1. CDR3 size: 15 residues. V was pared by 0 bases and J by 5 bases, with 5 bases of the junction left unmatched. Germline V lookup: CDR1 MNHNY, CDR2 SVGAGI (reference sequence). In nucleotides, the CDR3 is TGTGCCAGCAGTTACTCCCGGGACAGAAAAGATACGCAGTATTTT. Translated, it gives CASSYSRDRKDTQYF.

The chain combines TRBV6-4 with TRBJ1-5; D not resolved. Germline V gene data show CDR1 as MRHNA and CDR2 as SNTAGT. With 0 bases removed from V and 7 bases from J, the gap between germline ends came to 7 bases. The CDR3 is 13 residues long. The CDR3 DNA follows: TGTGCCAGCAGTGACTCACCCAGCCAGCCCCAGCATTTT. This gives the protein CASSDSPSQPQHF.

This clone has a single count. V usage is TRBV14 and J usage is TRBJ1-1; 8 nucleotides agree with TRBD1. The germline V gene has CDR1 SGHDN and CDR2 FVKESK. J lost 1 base, V lost 8 bases, and 6 bases had no gene match. The CDR3 covers 14 residues. CDR3 coding DNA: TGTGCCAGCTCGTCAGGGGGCTGGAACACTGAAGCTTTCTTT. Its protein is CASSSGGWNTEAFF.